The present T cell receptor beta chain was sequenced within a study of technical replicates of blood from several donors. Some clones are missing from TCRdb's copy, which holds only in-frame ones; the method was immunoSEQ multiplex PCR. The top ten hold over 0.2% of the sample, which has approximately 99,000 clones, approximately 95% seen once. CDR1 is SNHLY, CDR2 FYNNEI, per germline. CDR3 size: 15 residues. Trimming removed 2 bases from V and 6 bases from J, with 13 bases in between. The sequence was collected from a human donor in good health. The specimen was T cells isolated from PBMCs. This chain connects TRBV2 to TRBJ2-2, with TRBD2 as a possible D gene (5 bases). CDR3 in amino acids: CASSETGFNPGELFF. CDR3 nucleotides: TGTGCCAGCAGTGAAACGGGGTTTAACCCCGGGGAGCTGTTTTTT. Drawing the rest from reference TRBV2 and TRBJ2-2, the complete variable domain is EPEVTQTPSHQVTQMGQEVILRCVPISNHLYFYWYRQILGQKVEFLVSFYNNEISEKSEIFDDQFSVERPDGSNFTLKIRSTKLEDSAMYFCASSETGFNPGELFFGEGSRLTVL.